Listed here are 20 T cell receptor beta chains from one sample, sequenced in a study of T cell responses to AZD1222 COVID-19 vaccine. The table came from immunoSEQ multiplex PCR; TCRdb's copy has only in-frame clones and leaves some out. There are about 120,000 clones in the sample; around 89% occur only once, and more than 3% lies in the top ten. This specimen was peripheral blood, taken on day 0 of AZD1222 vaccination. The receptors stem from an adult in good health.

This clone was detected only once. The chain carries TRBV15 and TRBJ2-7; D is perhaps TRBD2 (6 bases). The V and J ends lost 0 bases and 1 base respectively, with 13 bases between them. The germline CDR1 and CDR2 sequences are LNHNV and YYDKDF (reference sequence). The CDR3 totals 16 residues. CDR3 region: CATSRDGAGRSYEQYF. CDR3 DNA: TGTGCCACCAGCAGAGATGGCGCGGGGAGGTCCTACGAGCAGTACTTC.

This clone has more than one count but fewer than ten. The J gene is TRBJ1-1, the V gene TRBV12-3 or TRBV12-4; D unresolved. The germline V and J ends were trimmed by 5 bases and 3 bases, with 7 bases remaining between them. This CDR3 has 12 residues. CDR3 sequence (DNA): TGTGCCAGCAGTAGGACCTACACTGAAGCTTTCTTT. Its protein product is CASSRTYTEAFF.

The CDR3 nucleotides read TGTGCCAGCAGCTCCTGGCAGGCGGGCCGCTATGGCTACACCTTC. As protein: CASSSWQAGRYGYTF. The chain uses TRBV7-2 and TRBJ1-2; D uncertain. Germline assignment: CDR1 SGHTA and CDR2 FQGNSA. The V and J ends lost 4 bases and 4 bases respectively, with 16 bases between them. The CDR3 runs 15 residues.

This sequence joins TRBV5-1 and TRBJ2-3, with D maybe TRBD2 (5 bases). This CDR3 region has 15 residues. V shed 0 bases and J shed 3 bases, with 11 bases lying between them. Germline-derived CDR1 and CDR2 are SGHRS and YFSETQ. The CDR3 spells CASSLARGTTDTQYF. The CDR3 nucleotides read TGCGCCAGCAGCTTGGCCCGGGGAACAACAGATACGCAGTATTTT.

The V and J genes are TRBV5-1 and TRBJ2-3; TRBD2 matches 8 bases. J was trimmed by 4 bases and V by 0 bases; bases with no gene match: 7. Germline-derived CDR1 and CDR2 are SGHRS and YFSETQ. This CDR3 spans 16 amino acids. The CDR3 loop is CASSLVSTSAADTQYF. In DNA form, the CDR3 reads TGCGCCAGCAGCTTGGTCTCGACTAGCGCAGCAGATACGCAGTATTTT.

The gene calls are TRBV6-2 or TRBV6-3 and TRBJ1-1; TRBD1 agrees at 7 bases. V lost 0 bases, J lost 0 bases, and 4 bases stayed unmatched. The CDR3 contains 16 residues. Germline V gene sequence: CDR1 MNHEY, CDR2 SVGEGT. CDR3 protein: CASSYSGGRLNTEAFF. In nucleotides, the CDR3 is TGTGCCAGCAGTTACTCAGGGGGCAGGTTGAACACTGAAGCTTTCTTT.

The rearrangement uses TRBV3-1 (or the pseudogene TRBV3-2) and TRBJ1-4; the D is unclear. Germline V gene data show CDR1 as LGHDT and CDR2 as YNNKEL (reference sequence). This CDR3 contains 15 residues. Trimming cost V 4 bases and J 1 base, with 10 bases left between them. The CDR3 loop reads CASSPDYGTNEKLFF. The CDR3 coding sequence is TGTGCCAGCAGCCCAGACTACGGAACTAATGAAAAACTGTTTTTT.

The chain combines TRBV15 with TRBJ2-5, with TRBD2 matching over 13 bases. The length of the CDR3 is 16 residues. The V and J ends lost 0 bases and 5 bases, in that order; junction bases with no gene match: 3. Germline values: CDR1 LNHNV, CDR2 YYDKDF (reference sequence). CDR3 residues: CATSRDRGLAGETQYF. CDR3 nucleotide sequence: TGTGCCACCAGCAGAGACCGGGGACTAGCGGGGGAGACCCAGTACTTC.

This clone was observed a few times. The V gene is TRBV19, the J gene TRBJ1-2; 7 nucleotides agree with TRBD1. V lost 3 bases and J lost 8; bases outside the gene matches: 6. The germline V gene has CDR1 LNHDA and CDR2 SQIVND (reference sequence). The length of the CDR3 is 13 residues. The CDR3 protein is CASSIDRVGGYTF. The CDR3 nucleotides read TGTGCCAGTAGTATCGACAGGGTCGGGGGCTACACCTTC. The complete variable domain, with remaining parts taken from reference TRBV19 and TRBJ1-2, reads DGGITQSPKYLFRKEGQNVTLSCEQNLNHDAMYWYRQDPGQGLRLIYYSQIVNDFQKGDIAEGYSVSREKKESFPLTVTSAQKNPTAFYLCASSIDRVGGYTFGSGTRLTVV.

The CDR3 coding sequence is TGTGCCAGCAGCGTAGGGTCAAGTAGCTCACCCCTCCACTTT. This codes for CASSVGSSSSPLHF. The chain couples TRBV9 to TRBJ1-6; no definite D call. The CDR3 loop spans 14 amino acids. CDR1 and CDR2 (germline): SGDLS, YYNGEE. V was cut by 0 bases and J by 10 bases, with 11 bases left in between. Looking up the rest from reference TRBV9 and TRBJ1-6 gives the full variable domain: DSGVTQTPKHLITATGQRVTLRCSPRSGDLSVYWYQQSLDQGLQFLIQYYNGEERAKGNILERFSAQQFPDLHSELNLSSLELGDSALYFCASSVGSSSSPLHFGNGTRLTVT.

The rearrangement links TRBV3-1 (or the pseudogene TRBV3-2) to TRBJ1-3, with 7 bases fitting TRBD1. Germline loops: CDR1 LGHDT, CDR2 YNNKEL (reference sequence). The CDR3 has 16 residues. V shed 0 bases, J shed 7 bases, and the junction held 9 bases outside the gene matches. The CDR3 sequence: CASSQEGEGRGNTIYF. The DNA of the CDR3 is TGTGCCAGCAGCCAAGAGGGAGAAGGCAGGGGGAACACCATATATTTT.

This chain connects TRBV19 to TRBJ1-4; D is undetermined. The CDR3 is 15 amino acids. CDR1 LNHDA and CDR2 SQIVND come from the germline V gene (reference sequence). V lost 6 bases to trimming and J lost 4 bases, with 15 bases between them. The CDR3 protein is CASSRKWIYNEKLFF. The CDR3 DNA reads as TGTGCCAGTAGCCGGAAGTGGATCTATAATGAAAAACTGTTTTTT.

The CDR3 region is CASSPPSKGAEQYF. The CDR3 DNA sequence: TGTGCCAGCTCACCACCGTCAAAGGGGGCGGAGCAGTACTTC. This rearrangement joins TRBV18 to TRBJ2-4; TRBD1 matches 7 bases. Looked up from germline, CDR1 is KGHSH and CDR2 is LQKENI. Trimming at V came to 0 bases and at J to 13 bases, leaving 9 bases not matched to a gene. The CDR3 covers 14 residues.

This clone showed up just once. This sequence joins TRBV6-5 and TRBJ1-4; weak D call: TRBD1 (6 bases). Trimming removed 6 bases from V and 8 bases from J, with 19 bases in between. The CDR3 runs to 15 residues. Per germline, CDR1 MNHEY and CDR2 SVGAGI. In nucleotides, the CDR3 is TGTGCCAGCAGCCCCATGGGGGGCCCTAGGGAAAAACTGTTTTTT. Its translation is CASSPMGGPREKLFF.

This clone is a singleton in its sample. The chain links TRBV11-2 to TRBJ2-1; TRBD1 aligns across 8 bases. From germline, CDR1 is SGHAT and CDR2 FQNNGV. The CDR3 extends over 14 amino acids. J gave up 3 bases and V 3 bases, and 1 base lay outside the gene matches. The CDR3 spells CASSLGQDYNEQFF. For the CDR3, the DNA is TGTGCCAGCAGCTTGGGACAGGACTACAATGAGCAGTTCTTC.

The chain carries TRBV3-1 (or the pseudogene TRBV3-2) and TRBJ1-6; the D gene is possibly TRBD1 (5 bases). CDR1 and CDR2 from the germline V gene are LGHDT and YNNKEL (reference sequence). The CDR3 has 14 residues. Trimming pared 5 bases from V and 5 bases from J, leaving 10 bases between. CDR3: CASSSTGDNSPLHF. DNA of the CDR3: TGTGCCAGCAGCTCCACGGGGGATAATTCACCCCTCCACTTT.

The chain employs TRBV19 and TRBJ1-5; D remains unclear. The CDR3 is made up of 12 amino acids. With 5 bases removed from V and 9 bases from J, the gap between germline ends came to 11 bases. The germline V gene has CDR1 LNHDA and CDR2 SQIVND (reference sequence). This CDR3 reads CASSAYGRPQHF. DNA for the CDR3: TGTGCCAGTAGTGCATACGGGAGGCCCCAGCATTTT.

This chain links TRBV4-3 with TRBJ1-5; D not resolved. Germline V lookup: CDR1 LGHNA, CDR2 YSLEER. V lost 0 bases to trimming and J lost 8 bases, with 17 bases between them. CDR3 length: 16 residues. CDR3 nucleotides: TGCGCCAGCAGCCAAGAATTAGAAAGGGTCAAGAAGCCCCAGCATTTT. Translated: CASSQELERVKKPQHF.

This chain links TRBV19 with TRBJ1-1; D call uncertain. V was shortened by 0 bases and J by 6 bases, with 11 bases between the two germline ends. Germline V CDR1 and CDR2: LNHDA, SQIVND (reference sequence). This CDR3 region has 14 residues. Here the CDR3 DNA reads TGTGCCAGTAGTATAGATCCCTCTGTCGCTGAAGCTTTCTTT. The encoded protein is CASSIDPSVAEAFF.

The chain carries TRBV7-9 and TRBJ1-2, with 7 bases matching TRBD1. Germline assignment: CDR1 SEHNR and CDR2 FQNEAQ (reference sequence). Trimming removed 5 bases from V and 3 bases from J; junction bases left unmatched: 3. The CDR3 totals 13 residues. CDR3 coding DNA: TGTGCCAGCAGCGCCCAGGGGGACTATGGCTACACCTTC. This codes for CASSAQGDYGYTF.